This T cell receptor (beta chain) is drawn from a study of Ad26.COV2.S vaccination and SARS-CoV-2 variants. TCRdb's table, derived via immunoSEQ multiplex PCR, lists solely in-frame clones and lacks some. The sample holds a few hundred thousand clones, around 92% seen once. Germline V gene lookup returns CDR1 GTSNPN and CDR2 SVGIG (reference sequence). The CDR3 has 13 residues. The V and J ends lost 4 bases and 8 bases respectively, with 17 bases between them. General observations from the study: Analyses that measured TCR breadth and depth may have underestimated total T cell responses.

The treatment denotes: some 20 received Ad26.COV2.S at low or high dose, single or two shots; about 5 received placebo; per-sample allocation not given. Day 63 after the first injection of vaccine or placebo was the sampling time. About this clone itself: Its antigen is undetermined.

This chain uses TRBV30 with TRBJ1-2, with D unresolved. The source of this sequence is a person aged 18-65 years who received the Ad26.COV2.S COVID-19 vaccine or a placebo. Material: peripheral blood, obtained in a trial of Ad26.COV2.S vaccine versus placebo. In DNA, the CDR3 is TGTGCCTGGACAGGTTCGCGGGTTTGGGGCTACACCTTC. Translation gives CAWTGSRVWGYTF.